This T cell receptor (beta chain) was recovered during a study of OX40 agonist ivuxolimab in advanced cancers. Regarding the complete study: Ivuxolimab, which targeted the costimulatory receptor OX40 (CD134), was an agonistic, fully human IgG2 monoclonal antibody. Intravenous ivuxolimab was administered to patients every 2 weeks at six dose levels: 0.01, 0.1, 0.3, 1.5, 3 and 10 mg/kg. Of the approximately 50 patients in dose escalation, about 20 had hepatocellular carcinoma, about 15 had melanoma, 9 had renal cell carcinoma and 9 had head and neck cancer. In the dose-escalation cohort, around four fifths of patients were male, and the mean age was about 55 years, with a range of roughly 20 to 85. Patients were allowed to have had prior anti-PD-1, anti-PD-L1 or anti-CTLA-4 therapy, and 40% of the dose-escalation patients had previously received checkpoint inhibitors. Three dose-escalation patients achieved partial responses, one with hepatocellular carcinoma and two with cutaneous melanoma. The point of sequencing TCRbeta in the periphery was to test whether ivuxolimab changed TCR sequence diversity and drove clonal T-cell expansion. The paper describes the monotherapy dose-escalation part (N of about 50 patients) of the phase I trial of ivuxolimab. What the work shows at the level of the full study, not this receptor alone: The antigen specificity of the peripheral T cells that underwent clonal expansion was not determined. In partial responders in the 0.1-3.0 mg/kg groups, normalized peripheral clonal expansion was found to be among the lowest, especially among CD8+ T cells. On average, CD8+ T cells showed more expanded clones than CD4+ T cells after ivuxolimab. At doses of 0.1 to 3.0 mg/kg, clonal expansion of both CD4+ and CD8+ blood T cells was observed from baseline to week 6. Low levels of normalized T-cell clonal expansion were also seen in some patients who did not respond.

The trial excluded patients who had a history of autoimmune disease or who were on systemic immunosuppression. Peripheral blood for TCR sequencing was drawn from every dose cohort at baseline, at cycle 4 day 1 and at cycle 7 day 1. The samples were taken from a phase I, first-in-human, multicenter, open-label dose-escalation trial of ivuxolimab. Adults with locally advanced or metastatic melanoma, renal cell, hepatocellular, or head and neck squamous cell carcinoma were enrolled in the trial. Before TCR sequencing, CD4+ and CD8+ T cells were separately sorted from peripheral blood. A remark on this clone: Its antigen is not yet known. No base quality information exists; no much larger clone differs at one position.

Genomic DNA was extracted from sorted cells for sequencing of the TCRbeta CDR3 region. The immunoSEQ Assay was used to sequence the TCRbeta CDR3 regions. TCRdb mirrors the immuneACCESS table, restricted to in-frame sequences. Some clones are absent from its copies; in checked studies, under half trace to an unresolved V gene, and the reason for the others is unknown. Across this sample there are about 70,000 clones, with around nine tenths seen only once. The ten largest clones capture 0.86% of the sample. The receptor was derived from an adult with an advanced solid tumor such as melanoma, head and neck, liver or kidney cancer. This specimen consisted of CD4+ or CD8+ T cells sorted from blood, obtained in a trial of the OX40 agonist ivuxolimab.

The CDR3 sequence is CASSYGQGAGGYTF. Read as DNA, the sequence is TGTGCCAGCAGCTATGGACAGGGGGCCGGTGGCTACACCTTC. The receptor chain draws on TRBV5-6 and TRBJ1-2; the junction holds 11 bases that match TRBD1. From the germline V gene, CDR1 is SGHDT and CDR2 is YYEEEE. The CDR3, cysteine through phenylalanine, is 14 amino acids long. Only CDR3 DNA remains: 42 bases, in frame from the first base. For this chain, trimming is 3 bases at the V end and 7 bases at the J end, and the number of junction bases without a gene match is 5.